The clone carrying this TCR beta chain was detected a few times. The target antigen is unknown. These data are taken from a study of regulatory T cells. Primers: 52 TRBV forward and 13 TRBJ reverse. Libraries were prepared by immunoSEQ multiplex PCR; TCRdb keeps only in-frame clonotypes and omits some of them. The repertoire holds approximately 29,000 clones, with about 93% as singletons. Broader study findings: Hydrophobic residues at CDR3 positions 6 and 7 were enriched in conventional CD4+ T cells of CD3G-deficient patients.

This clonotype was sampled from a child aged 2-15 years with CD3G deficiency. The sequenced material came from conventional CD4+ T cells sorted from blood.

CDR3 protein: CASRGPGQLHEQYF. The DNA of the CDR3 is TGTGCCAGCAGGGGTCCGGGACAGCTCCACGAGCAGTACTTC. V gene TRBV6-1 combines with J gene TRBJ2-7, with 7 bases identical to TRBD1. J lost 5 bases, V lost 6 bases, and 10 bases had no gene match. Germline CDR1 is MNHNS and CDR2 is SASEGT. This CDR3 is built from 14 residues.